This T cell receptor (beta chain) was sequenced for a study of naive and memory T cell subsets. This clonotype was detected ten times or more. Its specificity is not known. Whole-study results and caveats: In CD4 and CD8 cells, diversity dropped from naive through EMRA.

Both TRBC1 and TRBC2 were covered by a beta constant-region primer of two equimolar oligonucleotides. TCRdb reanalysed the UMI-ligation and nested PCR reads using MiXCR and keeps one entry per CDR3 protein. Among about 21,000 distinct CDR3 sequences, 8% to 13% were seen once, and the ten largest hold around 18%. The clonotype comes from a human donor in good health. The sample consisted of central memory CD8+ T cells from blood.

Here the CDR3 DNA reads TGTGCCAGCAAAGGCGTGGCCGCCTATGGCTACACCTTC. It translates to CASKGVAAYGYTF. This rearrangement joins TRBV27 to TRBJ1-2; no firm D call. The germline gives CDR1 MNHEY, CDR2 SMNVEV (reference sequence). With 7 bases removed from V and 4 bases from J, the gap between germline ends came to 13 bases. CDR3 length equals 13 residues.